This passage covers 24 T cell receptor beta chains from one sample sequenced in a study of T cell responses to AZD1222 COVID-19 vaccine. Repertoires were generated with immunoSEQ multiplex PCR, while TCRdb's copy carries only in-frame clones and drops some. The sample records approximately 110,000 clones, over 85% being singletons. The sample consisted of peripheral blood, taken on day 0 of AZD1222 vaccination. The receptors originated from an adult in good health.

The rearrangement uses TRBV28 and TRBJ2-7; D is perhaps TRBD1 or TRBD2 (5 bases each). The germline V gene has CDR1 MDHEN and CDR2 SYDVKM. This CDR3 is built from 14 residues. V dropped 3 bases and J dropped 7 bases, with 16 bases sitting between them. The CDR3 bases are TGTGCCAGCAGTTTCGAGGGGCGTACGTCGGAGCAGTACTTC. Its protein product is CASSFEGRTSEQYF.

The rearrangement joins TRBV7-2 to TRBJ1-4; 11 bases are shared with TRBD1. The CDR3 contains 17 residues. The germline gives CDR1 SGHTA, CDR2 FQGNSA. Losses at the gene ends were 5 bases for V and 3 bases for J; bases not matched to a gene: 8. The CDR3 reads CASSNPGTGGANEKLFF. DNA for the CDR3: TGTGCCAGCAGCAACCCCGGGACAGGGGGTGCTAATGAAAAACTGTTTTTT.

This clone was seen more than once but under ten times. V and J are TRBV7-8 and TRBJ2-2; TRBD1 might be the D (6 bases). The germline gives CDR1 SGHVS, CDR2 FQNEAQ. Trimming took 5 bases from V and 1 from J, leaving 11 bases between them. CDR3 size: 15 residues. The CDR3 nucleotides read TGTGCCAGCAGCCCGGTACAGGGGAACACCGGGGAGCTGTTTTTT. It encodes CASSPVQGNTGELFF. Full variable domain (remainder filled in from reference TRBV7-8 and TRBJ2-2): GAGVSQSPRYKVAKRGQDVALRCDPISGHVSLFWYQQALGQGPEFLTYFQNEAQLDKSGLPSDRFFAERPEGSVSTLKIQRTQQEDSAVYLCASSPVQGNTGELFFGEGSRLTVL.

J is TRBJ1-3 and V is TRBV5-4; unclear D gene. V lost 4 bases to trimming and J lost 5 bases, with 13 bases between them. The CDR3 has 14 residues. Germline CDR1 SGHNT, CDR2 YYREEE (reference sequence). The CDR3 DNA is TGTGCCAGCAGCGCGCCGGGAATAAGAAACACCATATATTTT. Translating gives CASSAPGIRNTIYF. Full variable domain (remainder filled in from reference TRBV5-4 and TRBJ1-3): ETGVTQSPTHLIKTRGQQVTLRCSSQSGHNTVSWYQQALGQGPQFIFQYYREEENGRGNFPPRFSGLQFPNYSSELNVNALELDDSALYLCASSAPGIRNTIYFGEGSWLTVV.

In its sample, this clone was seen once. The chain uses TRBV5-1 and TRBJ2-7; a possible D gene is TRBD2 (7 bases). Germline V CDR1 and CDR2: SGHRS, YFSETQ. Between the trimmed V and J ends, which lost 4 bases and 5 bases, there was a span of 16 bases. The CDR3 sequence is 14 residues long. The CDR3 DNA is TGCGCCAGCAGCATTCAGGGGAGGGTCCACGAGCAGTACTTC. Residues: CASSIQGRVHEQYF.

This chain's CDR3 is CASSSLGVSSGNTIYF. DNA for the CDR3: TGTGCCAGCAGCTCCCTGGGGGTTTCCTCTGGAAACACCATATATTTT. This chain uses TRBV21-1 with TRBJ1-3. TRBV21-1 is reported as a pseudogene. The CDR3 extends over 16 amino acids.

The chain couples TRBV19 to TRBJ1-2; weak D call: TRBD1 (5 bases). V lost 8 bases and J lost 1, with 20 bases in between. The CDR3 sequence is 16 residues long. Germline assignment: CDR1 LNHDA and CDR2 SQIVND (reference sequence). The CDR3 is CASGDRGEGGNYGYTF. CDR3 DNA sequence: TGTGCCAGTGGAGATAGGGGAGAGGGCGGTAACTATGGCTACACCTTC.

The chain uses TRBV6-5 and TRBJ2-1; 9 bases match TRBD2. Germline V CDR1 and CDR2: MNHEY, SVGAGI. CDR3 length: 14 residues. The V and J ends lost 7 bases and 8 bases, in that order; junction bases with no gene match: 9. The CDR3 nucleotides read TGTGCCAGCAACAGCGGGGGGCGTGGAGATGAGCAGTTCTTC. Encoded protein: CASNSGGRGDEQFF.

This chain connects TRBV14 to TRBJ2-3, with 11 bases aligning to TRBD2. Germline CDR1 is SGHDN and CDR2 is FVKESK. The CDR3 covers 14 residues. V was clipped by 4 bases and J by 5 bases; unmatched bases: 2. CDR3 in DNA: TGTGCCAGCAGCCGAGGACTAGCGGGAGATACGCAGTATTTT. It encodes CASSRGLAGDTQYF.

This clone showed up just a few times. The chain couples TRBV2 to TRBJ1-2; the match to TRBD1 covers 7 bases. The CDR3 runs 13 residues. Germline values: CDR1 SNHLY, CDR2 FYNNEI. Unmatched junction bases numbered 9, after V lost 6 bases and J lost 8 bases. CDR3 sequence: CASSLTGTSGYTF. Written as DNA, the CDR3 is TGTGCCAGCAGCTTGACAGGGACGAGCGGCTACACCTTC.

This clone was seen more than once but under ten times. The chain recombines TRBV10-3 with TRBJ1-5, with a tentative D call TRBD1 (5 bases). The CDR3 is made up of 15 amino acids. Trimming stripped 3 bases from V and 6 bases from J, with 15 bases between. The V gene's germline CDR1 is ENHRY and CDR2 SYGVKD. The CDR3: CAISDKGSFPQPQHF. In DNA form, the CDR3 reads TGTGCCATCAGTGATAAGGGGAGCTTCCCTCAGCCCCAGCATTTT.

This sequence joins TRBV4-1 and TRBJ1-4; D gene unclear. Between the trimmed V and J ends, which lost 0 bases and 4 bases, there was a span of 12 bases. Germline CDR1 is MGHRA and CDR2 is YSYEKL. There are 16 residues in the CDR3. The CDR3 loop reads CASSQDPGFGNEKLFF. The CDR3 nucleotides read TGCGCCAGCAGCCAAGATCCGGGCTTCGGTAATGAAAAACTGTTTTTT.

The genes are TRBV6-5 and TRBJ2-2, with 8 bases aligning to TRBD1. The CDR3 spans 14 residues. Germline V gene sequence: CDR1 MNHEY, CDR2 SVGAGI. Unmatched junction bases numbered 7, after V lost 6 bases and J lost 7 bases. CDR3 sequence: CASSNDRGVGELFF. The CDR3 DNA reads TGTGCCAGCAGCAACGACAGGGGTGTCGGGGAGCTGTTTTTT.

V is TRBV19 and J is TRBJ2-1, with D possibly being TRBD1 (6 bases). Germline CDR1 LNHDA, CDR2 SQIVND (reference sequence). This CDR3 comprises 14 residues. Trimming left V 5 bases short and J 4 bases short, with 12 bases between. The CDR3 bases are TGTGCCAGTAGTCCCCGGACAGTTTACAATGAGCAGTTCTTC. It specifies CASSPRTVYNEQFF.

This clone appeared once. The gene calls are TRBV3-1 (or the pseudogene TRBV3-2) and TRBJ2-4; 9 positions agree with TRBD1. The CDR3 spans 19 residues. J was trimmed by 3 bases and V by 1 base; bases with no gene match: 13. CDR1 LGHDT and CDR2 YNNKEL come from the germline V gene (reference sequence). The CDR3 nucleotides read TGTGCCAGCAGCCAAGCGGGCCACGGGACAGGGTATGACAAAAACATTCAGTACTTC. It translates to CASSQAGHGTGYDKNIQYF.

The chain combines TRBV3-1 (or the pseudogene TRBV3-2) with TRBJ1-3; D is ambiguous. Germline assignment: CDR1 LGHDT and CDR2 YNNKEL (reference sequence). Trimming stripped 4 bases from V and 4 bases from J, with 5 bases between. There are 12 residues in the CDR3. The CDR3 reads CASSLRGNTIYF. DNA for the CDR3: TGTGCCAGCAGCCTCCGGGGAAACACCATATATTTT.

This clone appeared once. The chain carries TRBV7-9 and TRBJ1-1, with 8 bases lining up with TRBD1. CDR1 and CDR2 (germline): SEHNR, FQNEAQ (reference sequence). V trimming: 6 bases; J trimming: 1 base; junction bases outside the gene matches: 1. There are 13 residues in the CDR3. The CDR3 region has the DNA TGTGCCAGCAGACAGGGGGAGAACACTGAAGCTTTCTTT. Protein: CASRQGENTEAFF. The whole variable domain, remainder taken from reference TRBV7-9 and TRBJ1-1, is DTGVSQNPRHKITKRGQNVTFRCDPISEHNRLYWYRQTLGQGPEFLTYFQNEAQLEKSRLLSDRFSAERPKGSFSTLEIQRTEQGDSAMYLCASRQGENTEAFFGQGTRLTVV.

A word on this clone: The sample has other DNA sequences that encode this CDR3 too. This sequence joins TRBV5-1 and TRBJ1-2; weak D call: TRBD1 (5 bases). CDR1 and CDR2 from the germline V gene are SGHRS and YFSETQ. The ends were cut back, 0 bases at V and 2 bases at J, with 8 bases in the middle. The CDR3 is made up of 14 amino acids. The chain's CDR3 is CASSLGAGNYGYTF. CDR3 nucleotide sequence: TGCGCCAGCAGCTTGGGGGCAGGGAACTATGGCTACACCTTC.

This chain joins TRBV7-2 and TRBJ2-3; 9 nucleotides agree with TRBD1. The CDR3 has 15 residues. Germline V gene data show CDR1 as SGHTA and CDR2 as FQGNSA. V was pared by 4 bases and J by 2 bases, with 4 bases of the junction left unmatched. The CDR3 is CASSSGTGNTDTQYF. The CDR3 bases are TGTGCCAGCAGCTCTGGGACAGGGAACACAGATACGCAGTATTTT.

The CDR3: CASSSKQGTGNTEAFF. DNA of the CDR3: TGTGCCAGCAGCTCGAAGCAAGGTACGGGTAACACTGAAGCTTTCTTT. This chain joins TRBV7-6 and TRBJ1-1; D gene uncertain. The V gene's germline CDR1 is SGHVS and CDR2 FNYEAQ. The ends were cut back, 4 bases at V and 2 bases at J, with 17 bases in the middle. The length of the CDR3 is 16 residues.

The chain uses TRBV6-5 and TRBJ1-2; D is possibly TRBD1 (5 bases). V gave up 8 bases and J gave up 7 bases, with 20 bases separating them. Per germline, CDR1 MNHEY and CDR2 SVGAGI. The CDR3 runs 14 residues. The CDR3 here is CASSARTGGGGYTF. CDR3 DNA sequence: TGTGCCAGCTCCGCACGAACCGGGGGGGGTGGCTACACCTTC.

The chain uses TRBV24-1 and TRBJ2-1; D ambiguous. This CDR3 comprises 12 residues. Trimming removed 4 bases from V and 4 bases from J, with 4 bases in between. The germline V gene has CDR1 KGHDR and CDR2 SFDVKD. CDR3 sequence: CATSEGYNEQFF. The CDR3 DNA reads as TGTGCCACCAGTGAAGGTTACAATGAGCAGTTCTTC.

This clone has only one observation. The junction differs from germline at one of its ends, possibly a read error. This chain uses TRBV24-1 with TRBJ2-1; D possibly corresponds to TRBD1 (6 bases). The CDR3 is made up of 15 amino acids. Germline lookup yields CDR1 KGHDR and CDR2 SFDVKD. DNA of the CDR3: TGTGCCACCAGTGATCCGAGGGGGTCCTCCAATGAGCAGTTCTTC. Translating it yields CATSDPRGSSNEQFF.

CDR3 nucleotide sequence: TGTGCCAGCAGCTTATTGGGGGGGGGCATCACAGATACGCAGTATTTT. Protein sequence: CASSLLGGGITDTQYF. The chain is built from TRBV7-2 and TRBJ2-3, with a tentative D call TRBD2 (7 bases). Trimming took 2 bases from V and 2 from J, leaving 14 bases between them. Germline CDR1 reads SGHTA; CDR2 reads FQGNSA. CDR3 size: 16 residues.